Each of the 13 T cell receptor beta chains below was sequenced from the same sample in a study of blood T cell repertoires in COVID-19. Sequencing was performed with immunoSEQ multiplex PCR; in TCRdb, only in-frame clones are kept and a portion is missing. The data show about 220,000 clones, roughly 85% seen once. Material: peripheral blood. These receptors all come from a man aged 50 to 59 who had recovered from COVID-19.

This clone was found once. The V gene is TRBV28, the J gene TRBJ2-2; 9 bases match TRBD1. The CDR3 has 15 amino acids. V was pared by 5 bases and J by 5 bases, with 6 bases of the junction left unmatched. Per the germline V gene, CDR1 is MDHEN and CDR2 is SYDVKM. CDR3 coding DNA: TGTGCCAGCAGTCTACAGGGGGCGCAAACCGGGGAGCTGTTTTTT. This codes for CASSLQGAQTGELFF.

The chain employs TRBV15 and TRBJ1-2, with 7 positions matching TRBD1. J was trimmed by 1 base and V by 4 bases; bases with no gene match: 6. CDR3 length: 15 amino acids. The V gene's germline CDR1 is LNHNV and CDR2 YYDKDF (reference sequence). The CDR3 protein is CATSTWDRLNYGYTF. Here the CDR3 DNA reads TGTGCCACCAGCACTTGGGACAGACTTAACTATGGCTACACCTTC.

V usage is TRBV30 and J usage is TRBJ1-5, with D perhaps matching TRBD1 (6 bases). The V end lost 5 bases, the J end lost 3 bases, and 11 bases lay between the germline ends. Germline values: CDR1 GTSNPN, CDR2 SVGIG (reference sequence). This CDR3 has 13 residues. The CDR3 spells CAWAPGANQPQHF. Written as DNA, the CDR3 is TGTGCCTGGGCACCAGGGGCCAATCAGCCCCAGCATTTT.

The J gene is TRBJ1-5, the V gene TRBV6-1; D ambiguous. CDR1 and CDR2 (germline): MNHNS, SASEGT. The ends were cut back, 4 bases at V and 1 base at J, with 20 bases in the middle. This CDR3 comprises 18 residues. The CDR3 here is CASSGRAEPRGSNQPQHF. The CDR3 DNA sequence: TGTGCCAGCAGTGGACGGGCCGAACCCCGAGGGAGCAATCAGCCCCAGCATTTT.

The rearrangement uses TRBV5-1 and TRBJ2-3; 9 bases map to TRBD2. V was clipped by 3 bases and J by 3 bases; unmatched bases: 5. The V gene's germline CDR1 is SGHRS and CDR2 YFSETQ. The CDR3 extends over 15 amino acids. The CDR3 spells CASSWSGRTTDTQYF. CDR3 DNA: TGCGCCAGCAGCTGGAGCGGGAGGACGACAGATACGCAGTATTTT.

This clone was detected only once. CDR3 protein: CASSQTTGGFYNEQFF. CDR3 nucleotide sequence: TGCGCCAGCAGCCAAACAACAGGGGGCTTCTACAATGAGCAGTTCTTC. The gene calls are TRBV4-1 and TRBJ2-1, with 9 bases that match TRBD1. V lost 2 bases and J lost 3; bases outside the gene matches: 5. There are 16 residues in the CDR3. The germline CDR1 and CDR2 sequences are MGHRA and YSYEKL.

In nucleotides, the CDR3 is TGTGCCTGGGCGAGGGGAGGGATCATTTCGGTGCAAGAGACCCAGTACTTC. Translation: CAWARGGIISVQETQYF. J is TRBJ2-5 and V is TRBV30, with 7 bases matching TRBD2. The length of the CDR3 is 17 residues. Germline values: CDR1 GTSNPN, CDR2 SVGIG (reference sequence). Germline trimming cut 5 bases from V and 2 bases from J; bases unmatched to any gene: 17.

This clone came up a few times. This chain uses TRBV5-1 with TRBJ1-3; D unclear. V was pared by 0 bases and J by 2 bases, with 6 bases between. Germline values: CDR1 SGHRS, CDR2 YFSETQ. CDR3 size: 14 residues. The CDR3 sequence is CASSLGQAGNTIYF. DNA of the CDR3: TGCGCCAGCAGCTTGGGGCAGGCTGGAAACACCATATATTTT.

The J gene is TRBJ1-2, the V gene TRBV4-1; the D gene is possibly TRBD1 (5 bases). Germline CDR1 MGHRA, CDR2 YSYEKL. Trimming took off 2 bases at V and 2 bases at J, with 15 bases between the two ends. The CDR3 extends over 16 amino acids. The CDR3 DNA is TGCGCCAGCAGCCAATCATCGGCAGGGTTAAACTATGGCTACACCTTC. Its translation: CASSQSSAGLNYGYTF.

The chain combines TRBV7-9 with TRBJ2-7, with D unresolved. Germline V gene sequence: CDR1 SEHNR, CDR2 FQNEAQ (reference sequence). Trimming removed 5 bases from V and 4 bases from J, with 12 bases in between. The CDR3 is 13 residues long. CDR3 DNA: TGTGCCAGCAGCCTGCCGGTTAGTTACGAGCAGTACTTC. Protein product: CASSLPVSYEQYF.

The chain recombines TRBV7-7 with TRBJ2-5, with 14 nucleotides matching TRBD2. V lost 5 bases and J lost 4; bases outside the gene matches: 6. Per germline, CDR1 SSHAT and CDR2 FNYEAQ (reference sequence). This CDR3 contains 16 residues. The CDR3 is CASSPTGLAGAETQYF. CDR3 DNA: TGTGCCAGCAGCCCAACGGGACTAGCGGGAGCAGAGACCCAGTACTTC.

This chain connects TRBV18 to TRBJ2-5; TRBD2 is a possible D gene (5 bases). Per germline, CDR1 KGHSH and CDR2 LQKENI. The V and J ends lost 3 bases and 2 bases respectively, with 13 bases between them. The CDR3 has 15 amino acids. DNA of the CDR3: TGTGCCAGCTCACCGGCATACGCGGGTCAAGAGACCCAGTACTTC. Its protein is CASSPAYAGQETQYF. The full variable domain, with the rest looked up from reference TRBV18 and TRBJ2-5, is NAGVMQNPRHLVRRRGQEARLRCSPMKGHSHVYWYRQLPEEGLKFMVYLQKENIIDESGMPKERFSAEFPKEGPSILRIQQVVRGDSAAYFCASSPAYAGQETQYFGPGTRLLVL.

The rearrangement joins TRBV12-3 or TRBV12-4 to TRBJ1-1, with D unclear. The CDR3 is 13 residues long. V was trimmed by 7 bases and J by 1 base, leaving 10 bases between them. The CDR3 DNA reads as TGTGCCAGCACTCCCGGGAGGAACACTGAAGCTTTCTTT. Amino acids: CASTPGRNTEAFF.